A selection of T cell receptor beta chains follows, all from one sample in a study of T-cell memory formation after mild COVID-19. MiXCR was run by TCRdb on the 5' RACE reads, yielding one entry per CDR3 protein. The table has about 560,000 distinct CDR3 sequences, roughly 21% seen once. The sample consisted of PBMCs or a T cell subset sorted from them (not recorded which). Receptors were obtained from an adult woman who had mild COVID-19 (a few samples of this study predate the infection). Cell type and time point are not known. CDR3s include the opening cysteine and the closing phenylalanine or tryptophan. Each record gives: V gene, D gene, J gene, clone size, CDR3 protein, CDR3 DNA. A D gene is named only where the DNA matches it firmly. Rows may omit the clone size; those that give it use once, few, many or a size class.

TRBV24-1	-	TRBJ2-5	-	CATSDLSDQETQYF	TGTGCCACCAGTGACCTCAGTGACCAAGAGACCCAGTACTTC
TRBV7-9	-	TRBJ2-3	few	CASSLGLGRTDTQYF	TGTGCCAGCAGCTTAGGTCTGGGACGCACAGATACGCAGTATTTT
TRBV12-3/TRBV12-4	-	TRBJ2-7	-	CASSLLDRPLYEQYF	TGTGCCAGCAGTCTGCTTGACAGACCCCTCTACGAGCAGTACTTC
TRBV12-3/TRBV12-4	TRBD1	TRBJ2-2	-	CASSPGQGYFGTGELFF	TGTGCCAGCAGTCCGGGACAGGGATATTTCGGCACCGGGGAGCTGTTTTTT
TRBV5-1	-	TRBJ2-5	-	CASRGGATVQETQYF	TGCGCCAGCAGGGGCGGTGCAACCGTCCAAGAGACCCAGTACTTC
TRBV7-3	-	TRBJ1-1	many	CASSTTGGGTEAFF	TGTGCCAGCAGCACCACCGGGGGAGGCACTGAAGCTTTCTTT
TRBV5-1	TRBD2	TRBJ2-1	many	CASSFAGGPRNEQFF	TGCGCCAGCAGCTTCGCGGGGGGGCCGAGGAATGAGCAGTTCTTC
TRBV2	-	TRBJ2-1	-	CASSGDYNEQFF	TGTGCCAGCAGTGGAGACTACAATGAGCAGTTCTTC
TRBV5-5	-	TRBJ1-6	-	CASSLTQGSPLHF	TGTGCCAGCAGCCTGACGCAAGGATCACCCCTCCACTTT
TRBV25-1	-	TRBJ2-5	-	CASSEGTETQYF	TGTGCCAGCAGTGAAGGGACGGAGACCCAGTACTTC
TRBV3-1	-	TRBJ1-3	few	CASSQGSGNTIYF	TGTGCCAGCAGCCAGGGTTCTGGAAACACCATATATTTT
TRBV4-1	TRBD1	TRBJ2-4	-	CASSQPTGRQGSHIQYF	TGCGCCAGCAGCCAACCGACAGGGAGACAGGGAAGTCACATTCAGTACTTC
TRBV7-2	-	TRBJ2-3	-	CASSSEPGDNTQYF	TGTGCCAGCAGCTCCGAGCCCGGGGACAATACGCAGTATTTT
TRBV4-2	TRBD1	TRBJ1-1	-	CASSPDRGSPLEAFF	TGTGCCAGCAGCCCCGACAGGGGTTCCCCCCTTGAAGCTTTCTTT
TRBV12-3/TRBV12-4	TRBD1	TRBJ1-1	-	CASRRQGLTEAFF	TGTGCCAGCAGGAGACAGGGGTTGACTGAAGCTTTCTTT
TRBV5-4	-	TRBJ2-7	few	CASSWGAGYYEQYF	TGTGCCAGCAGCTGGGGGGCGGGATACTACGAGCAGTACTTC
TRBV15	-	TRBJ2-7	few	CATSRSKPLYEEQYF	TGTGCCACCAGCCGGTCGAAGCCCTTGTATGAGGAGCAGTACTTC
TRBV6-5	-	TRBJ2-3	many	CASSYTPGVGTDTQYF	TGTGCCAGCAGTTACACTCCAGGTGTGGGCACAGATACGCAGTATTTT
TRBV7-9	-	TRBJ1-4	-	CASSLAPWGDEKLFF	TGTGCCAGCAGCTTAGCCCCCTGGGGGGATGAAAAACTGTTTTTT
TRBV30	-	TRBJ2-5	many	CAWTPPGKETQYF	TGTGCCTGGACTCCCCCAGGAAAAGAGACCCAGTACTTC
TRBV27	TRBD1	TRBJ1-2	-	CASSRIGQGSAGYTF	TGTGCCAGCAGTCGCATAGGACAGGGGTCGGCTGGCTACACCTTC
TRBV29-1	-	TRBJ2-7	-	CSARRGSGHTYEQYF	TGCAGCGCCCGAAGGGGGTCAGGGCATACCTACGAGCAGTACTTC
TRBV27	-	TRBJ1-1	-	CASSFTGRAEAFF	TGTGCCAGCAGTTTTACTGGACGGGCTGAAGCTTTCTTT
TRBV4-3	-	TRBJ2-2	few	CASSQEADGTGELFF	TGCGCCAGCAGCCAAGAAGCTGATGGGACCGGGGAGCTGTTTTTT
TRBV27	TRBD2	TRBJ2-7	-	CASRRTSGGSYEQYF	TGTGCCAGCAGACGGACTAGCGGGGGGTCCTACGAGCAGTACTTC
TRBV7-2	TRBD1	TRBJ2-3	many	CASNSGTGVFTDTQYF	TGTGCCAGCAATTCCGGGACAGGGGTGTTCACAGATACGCAGTATTTT
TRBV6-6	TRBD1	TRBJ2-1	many	CASSSPTGVGNNEQFF	TGTGCCAGCAGTTCACCAACAGGGGTTGGGAACAATGAGCAGTTCTTC
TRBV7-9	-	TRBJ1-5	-	CASSLEGGGQPQHF	TGTGCCAGCAGCCTTGAGGGGGGCGGTCAGCCCCAGCATTTT
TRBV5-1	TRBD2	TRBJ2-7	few	CASSSTVGLAGEQYF	TGCGCCAGCAGCTCAACGGTTGGACTAGCGGGCGAGCAGTACTTC
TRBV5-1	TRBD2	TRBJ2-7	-	CASSPNSGGRSYEQYF	TGCGCCAGCAGCCCAAACAGCGGGGGCCGATCCTACGAGCAGTACTTC
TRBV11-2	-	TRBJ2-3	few	CASTATDTQYF	TGTGCCAGCACAGCAACAGATACGCAGTATTTT
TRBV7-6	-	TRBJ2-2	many	CASSLDGGRSGELFF	TGTGCCAGCAGCTTAGACGGAGGGAGGTCCGGGGAGCTGTTTTTT
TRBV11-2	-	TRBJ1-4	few	CASSFPGGRELFF	TGTGCCAGCAGCTTCCCGGGGGGTCGGGAACTGTTTTTT
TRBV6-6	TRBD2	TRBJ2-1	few	CASRSISTSGYNEQFF	TGTGCCAGCAGATCTATTTCGACTAGCGGCTACAATGAGCAGTTCTTC
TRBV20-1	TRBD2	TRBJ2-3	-	CSAIKEGTSDADTQYF	TGCAGTGCTATAAAGGAGGGGACTAGCGATGCAGATACGCAGTATTTT
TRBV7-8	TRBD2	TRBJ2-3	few	CASSYGLAGGPDTQYF	TGTGCCAGCAGTTATGGGCTAGCGGGAGGTCCAGATACGCAGTATTTT
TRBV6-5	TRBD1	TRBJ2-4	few	CASSYKGTDKNIQYF	TGTGCCAGCAGTTACAAGGGGACAGACAAAAACATTCAGTACTTC
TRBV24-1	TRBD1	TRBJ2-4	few	CATSDSTGGLYQYF	TGTGCCACCAGTGATTCGACAGGGGGACTCTATCAGTACTTC
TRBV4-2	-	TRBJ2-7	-	CASSQPSYEQYF	TGTGCCAGCAGCCAACCTTCCTACGAGCAGTACTTC
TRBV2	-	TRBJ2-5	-	CASSEAYQETQYF	TGTGCCAGCAGTGAGGCTTACCAAGAGACCCAGTACTTC
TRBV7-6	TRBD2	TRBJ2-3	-	CASSIGLAGGPSDTQYF	TGTGCCAGCAGCATCGGACTAGCGGGGGGGCCTTCAGATACGCAGTATTTT
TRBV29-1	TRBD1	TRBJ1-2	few	CSVANGQGEYGYTF	TGCAGCGTGGCCAACGGACAGGGGGAGTATGGCTACACCTTC
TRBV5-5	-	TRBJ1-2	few	CASSLGRISGYTF	TGTGCCAGCAGCTTAGGGCGGATCTCTGGCTACACCTTC